This T cell receptor beta chain emerged from a study of tissue T cells after allogeneic stem cell transplantation. Study-level results: Across patients, clones rarely overlapped, yet motif clusters were shared tissue-specifically.

With 1 base removed from V and 0 bases from J, the gap between germline ends came to 5 bases. This CDR3 comprises 14 residues. Germline lookup yields CDR1 LGHNA and CDR2 YNLKQL (reference sequence). This clone was observed once. Its specificity is not known. Mouse gene names apply. Sequencing ends 1 residue short of the CDR3 end; the germline J gene provides the rest. Profiled with immunoSEQ multiplex PCR; TCRdb holds only in-frame clones, not every one. Of more than 45,000 clones in the sample, less than 75% were seen once. The sample consisted of sorted cells pooled from one or two spleens. The receptor was isolated from a pool of C57BL/6 mice in good health. The chain carries TRBV5 and TRBJ2-3; D is unresolved. Here the CDR3 reads CASSQGGSAETLYF. The CDR3 bases that were read are TGTGCCAGCAGCCAAGGGGGTAGTGCAGAAACGCTGTAT.